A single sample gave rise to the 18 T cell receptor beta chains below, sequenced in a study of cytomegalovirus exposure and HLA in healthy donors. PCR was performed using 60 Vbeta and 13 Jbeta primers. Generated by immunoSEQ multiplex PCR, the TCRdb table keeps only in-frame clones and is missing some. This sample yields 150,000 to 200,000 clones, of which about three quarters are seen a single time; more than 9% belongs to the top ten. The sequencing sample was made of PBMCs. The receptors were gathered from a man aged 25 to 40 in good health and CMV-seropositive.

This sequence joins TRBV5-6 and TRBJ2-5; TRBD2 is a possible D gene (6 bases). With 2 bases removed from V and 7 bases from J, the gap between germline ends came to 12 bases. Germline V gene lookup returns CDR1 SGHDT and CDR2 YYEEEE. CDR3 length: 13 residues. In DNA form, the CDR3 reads TGTGCCAGCAGCTTTGGGAGGTCGGGGACCCAGTACTTC. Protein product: CASSFGRSGTQYF.

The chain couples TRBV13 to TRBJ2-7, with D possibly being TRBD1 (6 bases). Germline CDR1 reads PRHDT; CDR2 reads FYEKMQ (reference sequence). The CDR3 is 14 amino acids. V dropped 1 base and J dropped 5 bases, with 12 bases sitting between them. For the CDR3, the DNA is TGTGCCAGCAGCTTAGAGGACAGTAGGCACGAGCAGTACTTC. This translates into CASSLEDSRHEQYF. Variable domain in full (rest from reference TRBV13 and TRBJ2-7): AAGVIQSPRHLIKEKRETATLKCYPIPRHDTVYWYQQGPGQDPQFLISFYEKMQSDKGSIPDRFSAQQFSDYHSELNMSSLELGDSALYFCASSLEDSRHEQYFGPGTRLTVT.

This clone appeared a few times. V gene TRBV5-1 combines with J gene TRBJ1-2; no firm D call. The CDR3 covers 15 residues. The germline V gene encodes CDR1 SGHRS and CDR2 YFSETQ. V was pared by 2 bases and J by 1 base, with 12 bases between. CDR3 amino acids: CASSLSGEINYGYTF. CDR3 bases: TGCGCCAGCAGCTTATCGGGAGAGATTAACTATGGCTACACCTTC.

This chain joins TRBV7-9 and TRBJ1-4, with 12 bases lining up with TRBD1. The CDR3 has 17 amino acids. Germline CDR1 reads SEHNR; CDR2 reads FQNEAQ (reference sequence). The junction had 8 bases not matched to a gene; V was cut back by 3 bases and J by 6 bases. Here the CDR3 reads CASSFNRDRGRDEKLFF. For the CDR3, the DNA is TGTGCCAGCAGCTTTAACAGGGACAGGGGGCGAGATGAAAAACTGTTTTTT.

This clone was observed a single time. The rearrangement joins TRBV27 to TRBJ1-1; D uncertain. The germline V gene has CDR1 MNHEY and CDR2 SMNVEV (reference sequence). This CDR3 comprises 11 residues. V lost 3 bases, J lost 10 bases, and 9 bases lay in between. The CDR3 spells CASSLIGGAFF. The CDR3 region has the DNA TGTGCCAGCAGTTTGATCGGTGGAGCTTTCTTT.

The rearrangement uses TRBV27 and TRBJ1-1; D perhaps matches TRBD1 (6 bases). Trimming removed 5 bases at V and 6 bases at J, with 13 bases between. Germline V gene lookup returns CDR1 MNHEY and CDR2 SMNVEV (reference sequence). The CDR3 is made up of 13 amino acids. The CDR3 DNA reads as TGTGCCAGCAGTAGTACAGGGTTGGCTGAAGCTTTCTTT. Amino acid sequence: CASSSTGLAEAFF.

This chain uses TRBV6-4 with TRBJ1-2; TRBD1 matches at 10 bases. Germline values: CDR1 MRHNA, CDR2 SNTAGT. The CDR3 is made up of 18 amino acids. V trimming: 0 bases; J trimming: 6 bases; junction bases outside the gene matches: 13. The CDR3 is CASSDSLRDRGSIHGYTF. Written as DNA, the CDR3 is TGTGCCAGCAGTGACTCCCTCCGGGACAGGGGCTCTATCCATGGCTACACCTTC.

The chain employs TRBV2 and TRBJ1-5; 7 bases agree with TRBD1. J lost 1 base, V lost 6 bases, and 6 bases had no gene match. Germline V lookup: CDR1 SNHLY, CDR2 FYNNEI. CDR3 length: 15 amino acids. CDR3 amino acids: CASSTRDSSNQPQHF. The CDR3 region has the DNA TGTGCCAGCAGCACCCGGGACAGCAGCAATCAGCCCCAGCATTTT.

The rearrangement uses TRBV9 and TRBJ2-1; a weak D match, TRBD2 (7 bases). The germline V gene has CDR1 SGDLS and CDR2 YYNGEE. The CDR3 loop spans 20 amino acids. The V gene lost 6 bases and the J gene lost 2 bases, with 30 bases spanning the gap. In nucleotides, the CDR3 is TGTGCCAGCACTCGGGGGCGGGAGTGGACCCAAAAAAGCCCCTACAATGAGCAGTTCTTC. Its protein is CASTRGREWTQKSPYNEQFF.

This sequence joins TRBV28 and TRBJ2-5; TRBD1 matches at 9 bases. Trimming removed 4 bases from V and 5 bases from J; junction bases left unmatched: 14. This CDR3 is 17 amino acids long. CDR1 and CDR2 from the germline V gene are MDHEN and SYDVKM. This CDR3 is CASSSLYGTGSDETQYF. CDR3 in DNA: TGTGCCAGCAGTTCCCTCTACGGGACAGGGTCTGATGAGACCCAGTACTTC.

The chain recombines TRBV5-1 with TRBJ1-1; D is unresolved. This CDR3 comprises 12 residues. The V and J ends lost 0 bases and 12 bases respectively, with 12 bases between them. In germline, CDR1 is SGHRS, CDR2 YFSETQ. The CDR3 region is CASSLVGGMTFF. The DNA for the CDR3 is TGCGCCAGCAGCTTGGTGGGAGGTATGACTTTCTTT.

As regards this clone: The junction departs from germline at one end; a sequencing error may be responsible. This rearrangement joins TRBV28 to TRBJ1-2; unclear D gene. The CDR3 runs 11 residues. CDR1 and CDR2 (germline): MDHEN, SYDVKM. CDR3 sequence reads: CAGSSTENYTF. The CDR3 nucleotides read TGTGCCGGCAGTTCAACAGAGAACTACACCTTC.

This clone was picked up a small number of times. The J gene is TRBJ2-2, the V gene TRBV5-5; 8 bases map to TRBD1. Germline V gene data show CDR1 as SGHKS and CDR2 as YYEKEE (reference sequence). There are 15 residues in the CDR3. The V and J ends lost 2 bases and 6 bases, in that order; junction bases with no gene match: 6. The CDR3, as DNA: TGTGCCAGCAGCTTCCAAGTACAGGGGGCCGGGGAGCTGTTTTTT. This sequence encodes CASSFQVQGAGELFF.

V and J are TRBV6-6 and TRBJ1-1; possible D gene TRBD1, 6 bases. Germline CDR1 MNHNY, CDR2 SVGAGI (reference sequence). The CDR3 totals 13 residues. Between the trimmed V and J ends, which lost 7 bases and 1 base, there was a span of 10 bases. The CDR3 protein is CASNPGQNTEAFF. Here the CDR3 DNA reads TGTGCCAGCAATCCGGGACAGAACACTGAAGCTTTCTTT.

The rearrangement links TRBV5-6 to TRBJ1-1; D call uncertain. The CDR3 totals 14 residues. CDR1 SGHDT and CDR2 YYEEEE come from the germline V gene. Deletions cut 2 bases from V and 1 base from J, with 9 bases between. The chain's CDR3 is CASSFAVTNTEAFF. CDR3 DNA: TGTGCCAGCAGCTTTGCGGTCACGAACACTGAAGCTTTCTTT. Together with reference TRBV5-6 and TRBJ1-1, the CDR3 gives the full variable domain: DAGVTQSPTHLIKTRGQQVTLRCSPKSGHDTVSWYQQALGQGPQFIFQYYEEEERQRGNFPDRFSGHQFPNYSSELNVNALLLGDSALYLCASSFAVTNTEAFFGQGTRLTVV.

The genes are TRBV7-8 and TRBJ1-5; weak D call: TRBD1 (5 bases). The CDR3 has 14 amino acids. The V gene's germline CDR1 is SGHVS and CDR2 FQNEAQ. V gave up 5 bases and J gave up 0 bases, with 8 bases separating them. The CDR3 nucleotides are TGTGCCAGCAGCCCTACAGGTAGCAATCAGCCCCAGCATTTT. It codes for CASSPTGSNQPQHF.

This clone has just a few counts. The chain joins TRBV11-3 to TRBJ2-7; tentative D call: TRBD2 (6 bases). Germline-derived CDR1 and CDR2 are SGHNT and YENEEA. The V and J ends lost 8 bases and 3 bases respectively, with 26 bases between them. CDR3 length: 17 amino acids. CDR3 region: CASDPGPTSVTSYEQYF. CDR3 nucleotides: TGTGCCAGCGACCCGGGACCGACGAGTGTGACTAGCTACGAGCAGTACTTC.

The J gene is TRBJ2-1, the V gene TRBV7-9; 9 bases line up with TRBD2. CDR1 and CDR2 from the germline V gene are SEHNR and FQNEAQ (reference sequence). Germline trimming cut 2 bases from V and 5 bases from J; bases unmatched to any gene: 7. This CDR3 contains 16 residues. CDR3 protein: CASSLRREGWNNEQFF. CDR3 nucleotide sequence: TGTGCCAGCAGCTTACGGCGGGAGGGATGGAACAATGAGCAGTTCTTC.